This TCR beta chain was observed in a study of blood T cell repertoires in COVID-19. Study information: From the United States, Italy and Spain came samples of acute and convalescent COVID-19.

The data were produced by immunoSEQ multiplex PCR, yet TCRdb's version contains in-frame clones alone and is incomplete. The sample gives around 25,000 clones, more than 75% of which show up once; roughly 18% is in the top ten. What was sequenced was peripheral blood. The receptor was derived from a woman aged 80 or over with acute or convalescent COVID-19.

The CDR3: CASSFGKVKETQYF. Here the CDR3 DNA reads TGTGCCAGCAGCTTCGGGAAGGTAAAAGAGACCCAGTACTTC. The V and J genes are TRBV7-9 and TRBJ2-5; a possible D gene is TRBD2 (5 bases). CDR1 is SEHNR, CDR2 FQNEAQ, per germline (reference sequence). Trimming pared 3 bases from V and 3 bases from J, leaving 11 bases between. CDR3 length: 14 amino acids. Full variable domain (missing parts from reference TRBV7-9 and TRBJ2-5): DTGVSQNPRHKITKRGQNVTFRCDPISEHNRLYWYRQTLGQGPEFLTYFQNEAQLEKSRLLSDRFSAERPKGSFSTLEIQRTEQGDSAMYLCASSFGKVKETQYFGPGTRLLVL.